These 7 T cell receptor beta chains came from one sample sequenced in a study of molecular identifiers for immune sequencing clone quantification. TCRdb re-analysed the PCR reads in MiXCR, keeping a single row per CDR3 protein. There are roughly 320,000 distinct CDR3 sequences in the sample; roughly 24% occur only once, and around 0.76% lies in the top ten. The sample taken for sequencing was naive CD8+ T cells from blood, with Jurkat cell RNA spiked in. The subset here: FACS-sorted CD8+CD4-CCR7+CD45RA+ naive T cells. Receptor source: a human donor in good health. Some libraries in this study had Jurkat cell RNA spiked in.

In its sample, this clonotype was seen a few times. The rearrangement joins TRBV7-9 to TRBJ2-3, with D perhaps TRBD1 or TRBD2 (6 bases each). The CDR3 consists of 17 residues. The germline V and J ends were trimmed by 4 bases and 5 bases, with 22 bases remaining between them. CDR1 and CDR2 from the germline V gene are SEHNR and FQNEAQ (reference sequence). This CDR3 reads CASSYEEGELSGDTQYF. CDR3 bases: TGTGCCAGCAGCTACGAGGAGGGGGAGCTATCGGGAGATACGCAGTATTTT.

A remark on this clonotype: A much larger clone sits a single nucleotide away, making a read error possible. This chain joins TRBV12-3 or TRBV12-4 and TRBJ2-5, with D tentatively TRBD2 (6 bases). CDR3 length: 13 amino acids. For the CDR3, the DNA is TGTGCCGGCAGTTTACTCGGGAGAGAGACCCAGTACTTC. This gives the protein CAGSLLGRETQYF.

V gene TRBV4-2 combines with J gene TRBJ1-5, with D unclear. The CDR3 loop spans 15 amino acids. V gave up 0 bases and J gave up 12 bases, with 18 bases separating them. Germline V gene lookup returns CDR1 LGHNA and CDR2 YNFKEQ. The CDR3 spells CASSQDESLQGYQHF. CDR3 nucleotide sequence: TGTGCCAGCAGCCAAGATGAGTCGCTGCAAGGTTACCAGCATTTT.

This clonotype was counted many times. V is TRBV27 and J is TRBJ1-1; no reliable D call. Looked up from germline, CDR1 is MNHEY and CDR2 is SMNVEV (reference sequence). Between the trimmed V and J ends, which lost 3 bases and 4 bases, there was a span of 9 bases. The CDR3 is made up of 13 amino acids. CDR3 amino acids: CASSFGPSTEAFF. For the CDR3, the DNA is TGTGCCAGCAGTTTCGGGCCGTCCACTGAAGCTTTCTTT.

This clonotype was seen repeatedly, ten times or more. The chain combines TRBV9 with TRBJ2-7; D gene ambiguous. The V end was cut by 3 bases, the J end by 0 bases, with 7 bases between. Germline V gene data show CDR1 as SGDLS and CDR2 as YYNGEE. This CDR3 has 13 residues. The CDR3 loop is CASSEGPSYEQYF. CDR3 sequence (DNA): TGTGCCAGCAGCGAGGGTCCCTCCTACGAGCAGTACTTC.

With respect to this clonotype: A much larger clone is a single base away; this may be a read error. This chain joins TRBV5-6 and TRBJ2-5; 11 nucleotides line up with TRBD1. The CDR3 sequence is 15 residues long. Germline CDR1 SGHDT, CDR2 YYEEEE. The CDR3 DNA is TGTCCCAGCAGCTTGGACAGGGGGCATGGAGAGACCCAGTACTTC. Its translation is CPSSLDRGHGETQYF.

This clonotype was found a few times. The CDR3 bases are TGTGCCAGCAGTGAAGTAAAGGGGGGGACAAGGACCGGGGAGCTGTTTTTT. The encoded protein is CASSEVKGGTRTGELFF. The rearrangement joins TRBV27 to TRBJ2-2, with a tentative D call TRBD2 (7 bases). The CDR3 contains 17 residues. The V gene's germline CDR1 is MNHEY and CDR2 SMNVEV (reference sequence). V was shortened by 5 bases and J by 5 bases, with 21 bases between the two germline ends.